This is a list of T cell receptor beta chains from one sample in a study of shared clonotypes between healthy human individuals. Using immunoSEQ multiplex PCR, the repertoire was profiled, and TCRdb retains in-frame clones only, with some absent. The sample yields 2 million to 2.5 million clones, 80% to 95% seen once. Sequencing was done on a sample of naive CD4+ T cells from PBMCs. Receptors were obtained from a man between 18 and 29 years old in good health. Some clones in this sample may be carry-over from other donors' samples. Each CDR3 is given with its conserved first and last residue. The D gene is left open where the match is weak. Clone sizes are given selectively: once, few, many, or a class where the clone is expanded.

CDR3 protein	CDR3 DNA	V gene	clone size	J gene	D gene
CASSFSGDKNIQYF	TGCGCCAGCAGCTTCTCGGGGGACAAAAACATTCAGTACTTC	TRBV5-1	-	TRBJ2-4	-
CASSRGETGNPGYTF	TGTGCCAGCAGCCGAGGCGAGACAGGGAACCCTGGCTACACCTTC	TRBV11-2	-	TRBJ1-2	TRBD1
CASTTTGSTNEKLFF	TGTGCCAGCACGACCACAGGATCAACTAATGAAAAACTGTTTTTT	TRBV6-6	-	TRBJ1-4	-
CASKGGAAYEQYF	TGTGCCAGCAAGGGCGGGGCAGCCTACGAGCAGTACTTC	TRBV25-1	-	TRBJ2-7	-
CASSEAGGVLNTEAFF	TGTGCCAGCAGTGAGGCAGGGGGCGTCTTGAACACTGAAGCTTTCTTT	TRBV6-1	-	TRBJ1-1	TRBD1
CASEMSGSWTDTQYF	TGTGCCAGCGAAATGTCGGGGAGCTGGACAGATACGCAGTATTTT	TRBV25-1	-	TRBJ2-3	-
CASSPQLGQETQYF	TGTGCCAGCTCACCCCAACTTGGGCAAGAGACCCAGTACTTC	TRBV18	-	TRBJ2-5	-
CASSLRYARAYEQYF	TGTGCCAGCAGCTTGAGGTATGCTCGCGCCTACGAGCAGTACTTC	TRBV5-6	-	TRBJ2-7	-
CASSLFQGAPYEQYF	TGTGCCAGCAGCCTTTTCCAGGGGGCCCCCTACGAGCAGTACTTC	TRBV7-7	-	TRBJ2-7	TRBD1
CASSEGFGVHTEAFF	TGTGCCAGCAGTGAAGGGTTCGGGGTACACACTGAAGCTTTCTTT	TRBV6-1	-	TRBJ1-1	-
CASRHPGGEVTGNTIYF	TGTGCCAGTAGACACCCCGGAGGGGAGGTGACTGGAAACACCATATATTTT	TRBV19	-	TRBJ1-3	-
CASSVIGLAGGEQYF	TGTGCCAGCAGCGTCATTGGACTAGCGGGTGGCGAGCAGTACTTC	TRBV9	-	TRBJ2-7	TRBD2
CASSGQGAPNEKLFF	TGTGCCAGCAGCGGCCAAGGGGCTCCGAATGAAAAACTGTTTTTT	TRBV5-6	-	TRBJ1-4	-
CASSYSGTSGYEQYF	TGTGCCAGCAGTTACTCTGGGACTAGCGGGTACGAGCAGTACTTC	TRBV6-5	-	TRBJ2-7	TRBD2
CASSQDRGGGYTF	TGTGCCAGCAGCCAAGACAGGGGAGGTGGCTACACCTTC	TRBV7-2	once	TRBJ1-2	TRBD1